The entry below describes one TCR beta chain. This sample is part of a study of blood T cell repertoires in COVID-19. The protocol was immunoSEQ multiplex PCR, while the TCRdb copy is restricted to in-frame clones and leaves out a portion. Of around 46,000 clones in the sample, 70% to 85% were seen once. J gave up 2 bases and V 6 bases, and 15 bases lay outside the gene matches. From germline, CDR1 is MNHEY and CDR2 SMNVEV (reference sequence). The length of the CDR3 is 17 residues. Sequencing input: peripheral blood. The TCR sequence derives from a human donor in a cohort sampled during active COVID-19. This chain joins TRBV27 and TRBJ1-2; 7 bases are a match to TRBD1. The CDR3 nucleotides read TGTGCCAGCAGCTTAAGCCTGCAACAGGGGATAAACTATGGCTACACCTTC. It yields the protein CASSLSLQQGINYGYTF.